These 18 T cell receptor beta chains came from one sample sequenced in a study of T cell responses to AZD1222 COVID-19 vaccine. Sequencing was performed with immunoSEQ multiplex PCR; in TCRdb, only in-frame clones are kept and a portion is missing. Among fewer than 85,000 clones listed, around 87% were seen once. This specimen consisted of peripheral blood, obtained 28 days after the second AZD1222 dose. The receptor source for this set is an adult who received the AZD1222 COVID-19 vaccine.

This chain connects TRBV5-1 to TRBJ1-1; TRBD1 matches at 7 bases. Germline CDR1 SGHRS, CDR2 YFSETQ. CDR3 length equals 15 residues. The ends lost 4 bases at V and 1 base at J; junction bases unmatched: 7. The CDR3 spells CASSPQTGQNTEAFF. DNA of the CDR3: TGCGCCAGCAGCCCTCAGACAGGGCAGAACACTGAAGCTTTCTTT.

In DNA, the CDR3 is TGTGCCAGCAGTTGGACAGGAGGAAGCAATCAGCCCCAGCATTTT. Protein: CASSWTGGSNQPQHF. This sequence joins TRBV27 and TRBJ1-5; 7 nucleotides align to TRBD1. Germline assignment: CDR1 MNHEY and CDR2 SMNVEV (reference sequence). The CDR3 has 15 residues. J was trimmed by 1 base and V by 4 bases; bases with no gene match: 4.

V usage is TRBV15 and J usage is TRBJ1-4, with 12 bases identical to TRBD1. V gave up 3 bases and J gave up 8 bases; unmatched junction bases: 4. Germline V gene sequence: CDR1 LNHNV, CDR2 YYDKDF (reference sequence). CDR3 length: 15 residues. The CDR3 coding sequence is TGTGCCACCAGCAGCCGGGACAGGGGGCGAGAAAAACTGTTTTTT. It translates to CATSSRDRGREKLFF.

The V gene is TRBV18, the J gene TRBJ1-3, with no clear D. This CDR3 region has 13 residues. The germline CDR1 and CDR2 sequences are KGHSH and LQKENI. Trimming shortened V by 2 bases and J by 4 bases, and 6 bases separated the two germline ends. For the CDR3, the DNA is TGTGCCAGCTCACCAGAGATGGGAAACACCATATATTTT. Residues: CASSPEMGNTIYF.

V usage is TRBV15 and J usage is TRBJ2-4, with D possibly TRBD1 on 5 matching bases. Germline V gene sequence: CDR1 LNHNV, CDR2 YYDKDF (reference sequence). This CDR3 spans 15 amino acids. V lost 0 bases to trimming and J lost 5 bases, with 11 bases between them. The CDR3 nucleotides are TGTGCCACCAGCAGAGATAGGGGTTCCCAAAACATTCAGTACTTC. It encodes CATSRDRGSQNIQYF.

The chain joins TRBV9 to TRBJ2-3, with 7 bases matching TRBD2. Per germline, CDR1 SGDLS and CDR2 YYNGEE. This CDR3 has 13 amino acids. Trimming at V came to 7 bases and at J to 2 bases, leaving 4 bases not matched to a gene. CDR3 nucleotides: TGTGCCAGCGCCGCGGGAGTCACAGATACGCAGTATTTT. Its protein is CASAAGVTDTQYF.

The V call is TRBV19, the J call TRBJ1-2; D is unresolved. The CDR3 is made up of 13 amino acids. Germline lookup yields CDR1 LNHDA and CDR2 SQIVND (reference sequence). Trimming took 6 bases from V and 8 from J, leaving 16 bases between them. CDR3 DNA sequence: TGTGCCAGTAGGGCAGTTGAGCGGTACGGCTACACCTTC. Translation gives CASRAVERYGYTF.

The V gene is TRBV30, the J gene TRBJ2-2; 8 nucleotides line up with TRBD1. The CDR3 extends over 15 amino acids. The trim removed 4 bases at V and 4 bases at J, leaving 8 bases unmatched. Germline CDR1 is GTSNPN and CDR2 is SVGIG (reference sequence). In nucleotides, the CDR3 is TGTGCCTGGAAACGGGCAGGGGGCCCCACCGGGGAGCTGTTTTTT. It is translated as CAWKRAGGPTGELFF.

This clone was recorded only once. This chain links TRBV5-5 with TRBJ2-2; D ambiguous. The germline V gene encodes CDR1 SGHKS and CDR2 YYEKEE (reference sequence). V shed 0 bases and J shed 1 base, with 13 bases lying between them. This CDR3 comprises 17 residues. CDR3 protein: CASSLEAGLLNTGELFF. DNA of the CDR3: TGTGCCAGCAGCTTGGAGGCCGGGTTATTGAACACCGGGGAGCTGTTTTTT.

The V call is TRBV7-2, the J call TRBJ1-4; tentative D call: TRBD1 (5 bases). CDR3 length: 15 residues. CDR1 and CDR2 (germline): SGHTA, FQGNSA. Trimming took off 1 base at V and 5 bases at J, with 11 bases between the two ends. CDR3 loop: CASSLDAGQNEKLFF. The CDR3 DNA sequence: TGTGCCAGCAGCTTAGACGCAGGGCAGAATGAAAAACTGTTTTTT.

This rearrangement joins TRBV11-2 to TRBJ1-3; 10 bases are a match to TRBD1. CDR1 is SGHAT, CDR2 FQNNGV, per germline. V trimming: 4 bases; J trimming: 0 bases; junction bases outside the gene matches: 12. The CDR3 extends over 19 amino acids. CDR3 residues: CASSSPGTGARLSGNTIYF. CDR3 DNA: TGTGCCAGCAGCTCCCCCGGGACAGGGGCCCGCCTCTCTGGAAACACCATATATTTT.

Here the CDR3 reads CASSPGPGNYGYTF. The CDR3 DNA sequence: TGTGCCAGCAGCCCGGGTCCGGGGAACTATGGCTACACCTTC. The V gene is TRBV7-3, the J gene TRBJ1-2, with D unclear. The CDR3 sequence is 14 residues long. V lost 5 bases and J 2 bases, leaving 12 bases between the germline ends. Germline assignment: CDR1 SGHTA and CDR2 FQGTGA. The full variable domain, in which reference TRBV7-3 and TRBJ1-2 provide the parts outside the CDR3, is GAGVSQTPSNKVTEKGKYVELRCDPISGHTALYWYRQSLGQGPEFLIYFQGTGAADDSGLPNDRFFAVRPEGSVSTLKIQRTERGDSAVYLCASSPGPGNYGYTFGSGTRLTVV.

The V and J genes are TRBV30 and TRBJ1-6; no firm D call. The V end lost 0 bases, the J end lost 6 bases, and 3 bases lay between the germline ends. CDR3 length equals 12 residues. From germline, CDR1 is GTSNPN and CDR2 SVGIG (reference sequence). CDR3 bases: TGTGCCTGGAGTGTCAGTAATTCACCCCTCCACTTT. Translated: CAWSVSNSPLHF.

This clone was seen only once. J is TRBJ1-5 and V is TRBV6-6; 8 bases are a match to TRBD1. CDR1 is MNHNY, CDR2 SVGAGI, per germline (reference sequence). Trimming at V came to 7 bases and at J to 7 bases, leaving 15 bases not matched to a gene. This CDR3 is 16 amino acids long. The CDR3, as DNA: TGTGCCAGCACCCAGAGAGGACAGGGAGAAAGACAGCCCCAGCATTTT. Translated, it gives CASTQRGQGERQPQHF.

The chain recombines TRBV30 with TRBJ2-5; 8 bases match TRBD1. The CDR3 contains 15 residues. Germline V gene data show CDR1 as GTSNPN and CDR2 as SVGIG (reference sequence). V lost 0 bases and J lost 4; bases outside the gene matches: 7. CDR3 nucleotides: TGTGCCTGGAGTGTAGGCAGGGGGCGCGTAGAGACCCAGTACTTC. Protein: CAWSVGRGRVETQYF.

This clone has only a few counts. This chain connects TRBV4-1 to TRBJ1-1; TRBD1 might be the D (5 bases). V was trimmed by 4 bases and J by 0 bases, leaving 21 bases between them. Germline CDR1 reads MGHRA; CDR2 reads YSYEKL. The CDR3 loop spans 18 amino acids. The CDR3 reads CASSPEEGFASLNTEAFF. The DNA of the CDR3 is TGCGCCAGCAGCCCCGAAGAGGGGTTTGCGTCCTTGAACACTGAAGCTTTCTTT.

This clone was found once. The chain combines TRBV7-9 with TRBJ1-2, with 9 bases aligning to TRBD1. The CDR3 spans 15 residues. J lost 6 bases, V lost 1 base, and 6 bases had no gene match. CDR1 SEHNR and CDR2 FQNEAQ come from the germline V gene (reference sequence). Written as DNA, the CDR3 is TGTGCCAGCAGCTTAGGGGGACAGGGACGGGATGGCTACACCTTC. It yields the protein CASSLGGQGRDGYTF.

The CDR3 coding sequence is TGTGCCACCGCGAGCGGGGGGCCTTACACCGGGGAGCTGTTTTTT. Protein: CATASGGPYTGELFF. The chain couples TRBV27 to TRBJ2-2, with 9 bases fitting TRBD2. CDR1 is MNHEY, CDR2 SMNVEV, per germline (reference sequence). V shed 10 bases and J 3 bases; nucleotides not matched to a gene: 9. This CDR3 region has 15 residues.